This T cell receptor beta chain was recovered during a study of technical replicates of blood from several donors. CDR1 is SQVTM and CDR2 is ANQGSEA in the germline V gene. The CDR3 is 13 amino acids. TCRdb's table, derived via immunoSEQ multiplex PCR, lists solely in-frame clones and lacks some. This repertoire shows almost 55,000 clones, 94% found once; its top ten account for 0.2% to 0.25%. This TCR derives from a human donor in good health. The genes are TRBV29-1 and TRBJ2-6; D perhaps matches TRBD2 (5 bases). The sequenced material came from T cells isolated from PBMCs. This CDR3 reads CSFRGSGANVLTF. CDR3 coding DNA: TGCAGTTTTCGGGGCTCTGGGGCCAACGTCCTGACTTTC.